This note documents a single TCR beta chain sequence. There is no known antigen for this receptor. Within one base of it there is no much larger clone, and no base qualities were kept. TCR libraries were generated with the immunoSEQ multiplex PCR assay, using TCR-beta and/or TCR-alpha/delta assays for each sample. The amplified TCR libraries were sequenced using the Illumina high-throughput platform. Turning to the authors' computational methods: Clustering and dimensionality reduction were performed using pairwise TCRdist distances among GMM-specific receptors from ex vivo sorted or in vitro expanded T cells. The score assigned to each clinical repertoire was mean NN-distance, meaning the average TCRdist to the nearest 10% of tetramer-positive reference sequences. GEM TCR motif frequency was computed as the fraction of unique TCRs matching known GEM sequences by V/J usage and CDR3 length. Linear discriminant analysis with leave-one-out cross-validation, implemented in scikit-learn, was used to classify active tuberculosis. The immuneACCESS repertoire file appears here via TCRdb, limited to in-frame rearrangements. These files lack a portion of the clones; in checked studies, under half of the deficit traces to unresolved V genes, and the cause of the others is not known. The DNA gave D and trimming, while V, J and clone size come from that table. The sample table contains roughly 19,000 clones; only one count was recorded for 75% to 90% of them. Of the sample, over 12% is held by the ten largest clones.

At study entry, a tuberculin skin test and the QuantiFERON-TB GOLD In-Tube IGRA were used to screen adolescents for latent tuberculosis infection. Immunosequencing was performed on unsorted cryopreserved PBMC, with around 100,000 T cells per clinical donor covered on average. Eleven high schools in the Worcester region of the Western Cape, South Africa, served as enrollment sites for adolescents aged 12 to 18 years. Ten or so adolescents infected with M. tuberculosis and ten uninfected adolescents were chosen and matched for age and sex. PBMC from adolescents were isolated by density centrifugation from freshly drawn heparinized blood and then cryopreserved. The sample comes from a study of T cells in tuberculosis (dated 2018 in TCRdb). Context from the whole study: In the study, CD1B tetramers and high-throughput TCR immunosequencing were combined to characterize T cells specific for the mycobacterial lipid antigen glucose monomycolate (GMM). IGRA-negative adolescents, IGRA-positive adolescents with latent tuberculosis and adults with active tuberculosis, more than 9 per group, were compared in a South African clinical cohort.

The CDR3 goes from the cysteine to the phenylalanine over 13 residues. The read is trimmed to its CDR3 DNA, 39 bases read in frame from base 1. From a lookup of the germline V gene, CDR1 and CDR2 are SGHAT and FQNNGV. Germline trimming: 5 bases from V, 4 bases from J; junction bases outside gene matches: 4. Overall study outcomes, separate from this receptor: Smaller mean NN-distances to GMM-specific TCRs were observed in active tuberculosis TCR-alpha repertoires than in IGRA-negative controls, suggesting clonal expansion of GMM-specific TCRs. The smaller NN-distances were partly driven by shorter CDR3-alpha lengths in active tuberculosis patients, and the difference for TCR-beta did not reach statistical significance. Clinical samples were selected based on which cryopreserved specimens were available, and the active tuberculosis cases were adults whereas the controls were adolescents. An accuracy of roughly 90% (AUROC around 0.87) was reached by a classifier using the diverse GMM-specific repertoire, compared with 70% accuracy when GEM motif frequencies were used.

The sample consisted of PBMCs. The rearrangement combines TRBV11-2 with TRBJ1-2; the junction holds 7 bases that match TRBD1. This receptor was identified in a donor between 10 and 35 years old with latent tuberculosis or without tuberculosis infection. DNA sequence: TGTGCCAGCAGCCCTCAGGGGGGCTATGGCTACACCTTC. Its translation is CASSPQGGYGYTF.